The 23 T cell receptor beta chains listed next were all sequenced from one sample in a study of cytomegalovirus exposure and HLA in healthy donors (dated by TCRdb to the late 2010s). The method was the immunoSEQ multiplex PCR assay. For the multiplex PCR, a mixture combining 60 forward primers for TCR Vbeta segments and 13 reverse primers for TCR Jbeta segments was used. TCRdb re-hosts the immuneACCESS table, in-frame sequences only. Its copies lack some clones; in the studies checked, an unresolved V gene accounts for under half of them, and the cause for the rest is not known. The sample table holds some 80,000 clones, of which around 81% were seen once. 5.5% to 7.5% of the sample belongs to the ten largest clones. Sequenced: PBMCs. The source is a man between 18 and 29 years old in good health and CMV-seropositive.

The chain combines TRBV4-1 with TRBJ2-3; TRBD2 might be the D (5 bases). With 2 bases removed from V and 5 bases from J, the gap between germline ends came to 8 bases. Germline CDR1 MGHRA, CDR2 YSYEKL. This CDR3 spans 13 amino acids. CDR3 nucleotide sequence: TGCGCCAGCAGCCAAACTCGGGGAGATACGCAGTATTTT. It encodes CASSQTRGDTQYF.

The CDR3 sequence: CASSQDQSSGRSYEQYF. CDR3 in DNA: TGCGCCAGCAGCCAAGACCAATCTAGCGGGAGGTCCTACGAGCAGTACTTC. This chain connects TRBV4-1 to TRBJ2-7; 11 bases align to TRBD2. The CDR3 is made up of 17 amino acids. The V segment lost 0 bases and the J segment 1 base; nucleotides outside the gene matches: 5. Germline V gene lookup returns CDR1 MGHRA and CDR2 YSYEKL.

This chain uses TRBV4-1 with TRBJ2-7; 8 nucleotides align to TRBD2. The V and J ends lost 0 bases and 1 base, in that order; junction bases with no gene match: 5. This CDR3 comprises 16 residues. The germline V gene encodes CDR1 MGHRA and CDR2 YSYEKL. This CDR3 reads CASSQDMRGRSYEQYF. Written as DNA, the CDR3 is TGCGCCAGCAGCCAAGATATGCGCGGGAGGTCCTACGAGCAGTACTTC.

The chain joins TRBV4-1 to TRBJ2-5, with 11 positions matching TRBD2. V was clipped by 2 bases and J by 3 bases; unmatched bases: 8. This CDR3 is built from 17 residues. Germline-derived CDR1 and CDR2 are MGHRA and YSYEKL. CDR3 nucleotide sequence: TGCGCCAGCAGCCAATCGGGAGCGGGACTAGCGGAAGAGACCCAGTACTTC. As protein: CASSQSGAGLAEETQYF.

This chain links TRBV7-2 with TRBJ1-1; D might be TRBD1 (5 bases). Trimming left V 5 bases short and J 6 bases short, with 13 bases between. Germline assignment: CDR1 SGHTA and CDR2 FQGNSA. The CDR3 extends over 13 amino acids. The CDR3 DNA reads TGTGCCAGCAGCCCGCAGGGAAGGCCTGAAGCTTTCTTT. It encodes CASSPQGRPEAFF.

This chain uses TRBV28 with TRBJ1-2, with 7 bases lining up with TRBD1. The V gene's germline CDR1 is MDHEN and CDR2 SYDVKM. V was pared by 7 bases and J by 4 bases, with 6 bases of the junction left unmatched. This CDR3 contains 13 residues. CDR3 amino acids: CASKINRGYGYTF. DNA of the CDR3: TGTGCCAGCAAGATAAACAGGGGCTATGGCTACACCTTC.

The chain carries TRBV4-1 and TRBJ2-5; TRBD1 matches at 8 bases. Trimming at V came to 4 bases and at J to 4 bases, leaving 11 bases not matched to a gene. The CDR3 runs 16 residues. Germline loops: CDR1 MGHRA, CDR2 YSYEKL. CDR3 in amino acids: CASSRDGQGTGETQYF. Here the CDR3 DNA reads TGCGCCAGCAGCCGAGACGGACAGGGAACGGGAGAGACCCAGTACTTC.

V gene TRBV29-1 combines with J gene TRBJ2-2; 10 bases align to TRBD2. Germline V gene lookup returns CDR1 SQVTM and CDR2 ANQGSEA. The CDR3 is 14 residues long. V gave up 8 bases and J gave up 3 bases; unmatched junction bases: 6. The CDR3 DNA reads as TGCAGCCAAACTAGCGGGGACCACACCGGGGAGCTGTTTTTT. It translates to CSQTSGDHTGELFF.

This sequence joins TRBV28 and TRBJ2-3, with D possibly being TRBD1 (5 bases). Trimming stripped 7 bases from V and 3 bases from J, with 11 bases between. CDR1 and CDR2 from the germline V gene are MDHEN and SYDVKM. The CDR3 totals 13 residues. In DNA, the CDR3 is TGTGCCAGCACCAGGGAAGCGACAGATACGCAGTATTTT. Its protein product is CASTREATDTQYF.

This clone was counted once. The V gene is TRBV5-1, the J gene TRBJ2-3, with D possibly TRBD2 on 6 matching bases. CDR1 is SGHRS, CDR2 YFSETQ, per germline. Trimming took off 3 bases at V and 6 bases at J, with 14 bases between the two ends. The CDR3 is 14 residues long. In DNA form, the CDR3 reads TGCGCCAGCAGCTCAGCCCTAGCGACGGATACGCAGTATTTT. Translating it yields CASSSALATDTQYF.

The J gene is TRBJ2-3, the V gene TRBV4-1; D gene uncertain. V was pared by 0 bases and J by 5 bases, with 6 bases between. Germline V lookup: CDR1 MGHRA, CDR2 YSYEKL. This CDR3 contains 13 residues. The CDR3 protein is CASSQDNGDTQYF. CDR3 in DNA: TGCGCCAGCAGCCAAGATAACGGAGATACGCAGTATTTT.

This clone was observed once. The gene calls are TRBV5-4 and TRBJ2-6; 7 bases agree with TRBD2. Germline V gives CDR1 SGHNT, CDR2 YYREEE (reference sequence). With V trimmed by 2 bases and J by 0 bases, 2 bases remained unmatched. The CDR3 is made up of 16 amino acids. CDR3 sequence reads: CASSFASGSGANVLTF. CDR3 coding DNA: TGTGCCAGCAGCTTCGCTAGCGGCTCTGGGGCCAACGTCCTGACTTTC.

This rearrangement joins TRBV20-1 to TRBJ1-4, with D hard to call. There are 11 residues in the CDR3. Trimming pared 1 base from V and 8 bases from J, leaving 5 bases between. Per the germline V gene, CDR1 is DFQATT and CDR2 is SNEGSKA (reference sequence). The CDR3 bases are TGCAGTGCTAGAGTCGGGGAAAAACTGTTTTTT. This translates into CSARVGEKLFF.

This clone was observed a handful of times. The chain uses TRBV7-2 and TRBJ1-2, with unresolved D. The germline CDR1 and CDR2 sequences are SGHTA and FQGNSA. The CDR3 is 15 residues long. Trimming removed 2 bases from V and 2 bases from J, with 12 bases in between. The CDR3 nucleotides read TGTGCCAGCAGCTTATATTTGGCTCCAAACTATGGCTACACCTTC. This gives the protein CASSLYLAPNYGYTF.

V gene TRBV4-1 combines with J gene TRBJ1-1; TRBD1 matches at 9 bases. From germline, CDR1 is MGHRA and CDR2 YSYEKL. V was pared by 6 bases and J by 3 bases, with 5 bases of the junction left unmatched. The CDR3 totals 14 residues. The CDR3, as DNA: TGCGCCAGCAGACGGGACAGGGAATACACTGAAGCTTTCTTT. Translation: CASRRDREYTEAFF.

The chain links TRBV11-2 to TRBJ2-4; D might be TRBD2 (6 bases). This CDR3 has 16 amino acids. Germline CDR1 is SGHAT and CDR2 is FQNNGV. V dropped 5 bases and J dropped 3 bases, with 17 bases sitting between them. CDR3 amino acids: CASSLGRDLGKNIQYF. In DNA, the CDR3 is TGTGCCAGCAGCCTGGGGCGGGATTTAGGCAAAAACATTCAGTACTTC.

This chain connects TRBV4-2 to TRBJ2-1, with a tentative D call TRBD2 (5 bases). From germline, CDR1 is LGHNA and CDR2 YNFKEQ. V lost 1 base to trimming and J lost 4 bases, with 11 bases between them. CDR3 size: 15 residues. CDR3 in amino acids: CASSQVLGLYNEQFF. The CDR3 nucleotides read TGTGCCAGCAGCCAAGTATTAGGACTTTACAATGAGCAGTTCTTC.

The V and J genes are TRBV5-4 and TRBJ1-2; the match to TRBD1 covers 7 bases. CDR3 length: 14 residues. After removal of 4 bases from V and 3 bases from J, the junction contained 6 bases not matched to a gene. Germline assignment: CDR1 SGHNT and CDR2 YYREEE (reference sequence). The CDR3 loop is CASSTGALDYGYTF. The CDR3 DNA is TGTGCCAGCAGCACAGGGGCTTTGGACTATGGCTACACCTTC.

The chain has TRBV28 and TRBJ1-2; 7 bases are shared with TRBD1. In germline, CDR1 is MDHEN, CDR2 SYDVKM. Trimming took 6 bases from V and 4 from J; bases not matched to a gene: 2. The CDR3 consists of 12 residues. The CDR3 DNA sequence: TGTGCCAGCAGACGGGACAGCTATGGCTACACCTTC. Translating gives CASRRDSYGYTF.

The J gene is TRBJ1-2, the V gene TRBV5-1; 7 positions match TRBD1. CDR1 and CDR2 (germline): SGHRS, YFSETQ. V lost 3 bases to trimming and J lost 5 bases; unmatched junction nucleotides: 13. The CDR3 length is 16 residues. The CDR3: CASSYQGGDHFYGYTF. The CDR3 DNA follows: TGCGCCAGCAGCTATCAGGGGGGAGATCACTTTTATGGCTACACCTTC.

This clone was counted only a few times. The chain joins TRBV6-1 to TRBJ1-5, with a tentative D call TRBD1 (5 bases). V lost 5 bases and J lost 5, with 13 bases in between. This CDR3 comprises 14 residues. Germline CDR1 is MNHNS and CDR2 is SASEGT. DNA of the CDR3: TGTGCCAGCAGTTATGTAGGGGTCCATCAGCCCCAGCATTTT. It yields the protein CASSYVGVHQPQHF.

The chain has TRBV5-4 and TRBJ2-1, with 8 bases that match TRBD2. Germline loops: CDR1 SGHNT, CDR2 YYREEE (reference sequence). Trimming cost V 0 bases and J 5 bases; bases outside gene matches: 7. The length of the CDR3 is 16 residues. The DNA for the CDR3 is TGTGCCAGCAGCTTGGGGTCGGTTAGCGGGAACAATGAGCAGTTCTTC. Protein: CASSLGSVSGNNEQFF.

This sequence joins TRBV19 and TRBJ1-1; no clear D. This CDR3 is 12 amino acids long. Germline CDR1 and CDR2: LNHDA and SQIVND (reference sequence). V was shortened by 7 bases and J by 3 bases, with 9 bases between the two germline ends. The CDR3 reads CASIRGYTEAFF. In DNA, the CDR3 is TGTGCCAGTATACGCGGATACACTGAAGCTTTCTTT.